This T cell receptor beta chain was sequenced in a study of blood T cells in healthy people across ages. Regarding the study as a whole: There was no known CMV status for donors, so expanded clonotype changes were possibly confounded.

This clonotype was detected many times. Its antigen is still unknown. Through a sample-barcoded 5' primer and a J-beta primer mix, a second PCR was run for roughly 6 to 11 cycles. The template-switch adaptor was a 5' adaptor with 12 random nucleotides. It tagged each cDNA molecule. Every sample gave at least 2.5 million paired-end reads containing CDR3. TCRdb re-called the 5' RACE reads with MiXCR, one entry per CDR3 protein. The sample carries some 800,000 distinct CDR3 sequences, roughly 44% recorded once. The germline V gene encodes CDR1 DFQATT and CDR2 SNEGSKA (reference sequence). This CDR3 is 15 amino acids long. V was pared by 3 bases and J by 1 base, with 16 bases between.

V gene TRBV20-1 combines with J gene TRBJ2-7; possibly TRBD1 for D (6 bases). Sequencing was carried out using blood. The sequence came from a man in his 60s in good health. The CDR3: CSARDRGTFSYEQYF. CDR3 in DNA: TGCAGTGCTAGGGACAGAGGAACCTTTTCCTACGAGCAGTACTTC.